The 11 T cell receptor beta chains below were found in one sample sequenced in a study of identical twins. A single record per CDR3 protein comes from TCRdb applying MiXCR to the 5' RACE reads. This sample yields around 1.7 million distinct CDR3 sequences, of which around 33% are seen a single time; more than 0.25% belongs to the top ten. The specimen sequenced was cord blood. The source is a newborn girl in good health.

The rearrangement joins TRBV7-2 to TRBJ1-4; TRBD1 aligns across 9 bases. This CDR3 spans 15 amino acids. Germline loops: CDR1 SGHTA, CDR2 FQGNSA. The V gene end was trimmed by 2 bases and the J gene end by 7 bases; junction bases not matched to a gene: 5. CDR3 in DNA: TGTGCCAGCAGCTTACACAGGGGGCCCGGTGAAAAACTGTTTTTT. The encoded protein is CASSLHRGPGEKLFF. Looking up the rest from reference TRBV7-2 and TRBJ1-4 gives the full variable domain: GAGVSQSPSNKVTEKGKDVELRCDPISGHTALYWYRQSLGQGLEFLIYFQGNSAPDKSGLPSDRFSAERTGGSVSTLTIQRTQQEDSAVYLCASSLHRGPGEKLFFGSGTQLSVL.

The J gene is TRBJ2-1, the V gene TRBV4-2, with D possibly TRBD2 on 6 matching bases. CDR1 is LGHNA and CDR2 is YNFKEQ in the germline V gene. The ends were cut back, 5 bases at V and 13 bases at J, with 30 bases in the middle. CDR3 size: 17 residues. CDR3 in DNA: TGTGCCAGCAGCTCCCTCTCCGGAACGGGGGACCAAGAGACCCAGTTCTTC. Amino acids: CASSSLSGTGDQETQFF.

This clonotype was observed a handful of times. V is TRBV28 and J is TRBJ2-1; 9 bases match TRBD2. V shed 3 bases and J 5 bases; nucleotides not matched to a gene: 11. Germline CDR1 reads MDHEN; CDR2 reads SYDVKM. This CDR3 is 17 amino acids long. CDR3: CASSFVVAGDGNNEQFF. The CDR3 DNA follows: TGTGCCAGCAGTTTCGTCGTAGCGGGAGACGGGAACAATGAGCAGTTCTTC.

The chain carries TRBV7-9 and TRBJ1-1, with 7 bases lining up with TRBD1. V lost 5 bases and J lost 3; bases outside the gene matches: 3. This CDR3 contains 13 residues. The germline gives CDR1 SEHNR, CDR2 FQNEAQ (reference sequence). The CDR3 region is CASSTGAHTEAFF. CDR3 DNA sequence: TGTGCCAGCAGCACAGGGGCGCACACTGAAGCTTTCTTT.

CDR3 sequence reads: CASKDGGREKLFF. The CDR3 nucleotides read TGTGCCAGCAAGGACGGGGGGCGTGAAAAACTGTTTTTT. The chain combines TRBV25-1 with TRBJ1-4; a possible D gene is TRBD1 (6 bases). Germline CDR1 and CDR2: MGHDK and SYGVNS. The CDR3 covers 13 residues. V was pared by 7 bases and J by 7 bases, with 13 bases between.

The CDR3 protein is CASSESGTGVEQYF. In DNA form, the CDR3 reads TGTGCCAGCAGTGAATCGGGGACAGGGGTCGAGCAGTACTTC. The chain carries TRBV25-1 and TRBJ2-7; 10 bases align to TRBD1. This CDR3 is built from 14 residues. Per the germline V gene, CDR1 is MGHDK and CDR2 is SYGVNS. The V segment lost 1 base and the J segment 6 bases; nucleotides outside the gene matches: 3.

The chain employs TRBV9 and TRBJ1-3; D not certain. The V end was cut by 4 bases, the J end by 4 bases, with 18 bases between. The CDR3 is 16 residues long. Germline loops: CDR1 SGDLS, CDR2 YYNGEE. CDR3 in DNA: TGTGCCAGCAGCCCAACCAGGCCAGGCTTCGGAAACACCATATATTTT. Its translation: CASSPTRPGFGNTIYF.

This clonotype turned up a few times. CDR3 loop: CASSQDSSFNYGYTF. CDR3 nucleotide sequence: TGCGCCAGCAGCCAAGATTCGTCGTTTAACTATGGCTACACCTTC. The V and J genes are TRBV4-1 and TRBJ1-2; D gene uncertain. The CDR3 consists of 15 residues. From germline, CDR1 is MGHRA and CDR2 YSYEKL. Trimming took off 0 bases at V and 1 base at J, with 9 bases between the two ends.

V gene TRBV4-1 combines with J gene TRBJ2-7; 8 bases are shared with TRBD2. The CDR3 totals 16 residues. Germline V gives CDR1 MGHRA, CDR2 YSYEKL. The J segment lost 7 bases and the V segment lost 3 bases, leaving 14 bases of the junction unmatched. The CDR3 nucleotides read TGCGCCAGCAGCCATCCCGGGACTAGACTATACAATGAGCAGTACTTC. Amino acid sequence: CASSHPGTRLYNEQYF.

The chain joins TRBV7-9 to TRBJ1-2; a possible D gene is TRBD1 (6 bases). V lost 5 bases and J 4 bases, leaving 14 bases between the germline ends. CDR1 is SEHNR and CDR2 is FQNEAQ in the germline V gene (reference sequence). This CDR3 is 14 amino acids long. CDR3 bases: TGTGCCAGCAGCGTCAACAGGGAAGGCTATGGCTACACCTTC. It is translated as CASSVNREGYGYTF.

This chain links TRBV7-9 with TRBJ2-4, with D possibly TRBD1 on 6 matching bases. Trimming stripped 8 bases from V and 13 bases from J, with 21 bases between. From germline, CDR1 is SEHNR and CDR2 FQNEAQ (reference sequence). CDR3 size: 13 residues. CDR3 nucleotide sequence: TGTGCCAGCGGAATCTCACAGGGCAATGAGCAGTACTTC. Residues: CASGISQGNEQYF.